This entry lists 28 T cell receptor beta chains sequenced from one sample in a study of blood T cells in healthy people across ages. A second roughly 7 to 12 cycle PCR used barcoded and J-beta primers. TCRdb recomputed calls from the 5' RACE reads with MiXCR, one row per CDR3 protein. The sample has approximately 1,700,000 distinct CDR3 sequences; about 39% are singletons. The specimen was blood. These receptors were taken from a human donor in good health.

The table lists this clonotype with a count of one. A junction boundary mismatches the germline segment, possibly from a read error. This chain connects TRBV12-3 or TRBV12-4 to TRBJ1-2; 8 nucleotides agree with TRBD1. The CDR3 consists of 15 residues. As DNA, the CDR3 is TGCGCCAGCAGTTTATTCGACAGGGGCCTTAATGGCTACACCTTC. It translates to CASSLFDRGLNGYTF.

V is TRBV5-1 and J is TRBJ2-7; D is uncertain. The CDR3 loop spans 15 amino acids. Germline-derived CDR1 and CDR2 are SGHRS and YFSETQ. Trimming shortened V by 4 bases and J by 7 bases, and 21 bases separated the two germline ends. The CDR3 sequence: CASSRTVILYNEQYF. CDR3 nucleotides: TGCGCCAGCAGCCGTACAGTGATCCTATACAATGAGCAGTACTTC.

This clonotype appeared a single time. A much larger clone lies a single base off, so this may be a read error. V gene TRBV29-1 combines with J gene TRBJ2-1; 15 nucleotides line up with TRBD2. CDR1 and CDR2 (germline): SQVTM, ANQGSEA. This CDR3 is 16 amino acids long. CDR3 DNA sequence: TGCAGCGTTGAGGGACTAGCGGGGGGTTCCTACAATAAGCAGTTCTTC. Protein product: CSVEGLAGGSYNKQFF.

The chain recombines TRBV27 with TRBJ2-7; the match to TRBD1 covers 10 bases. J lost 4 bases, V lost 8 bases, and 5 bases had no gene match. Germline values: CDR1 MNHEY, CDR2 SMNVEV (reference sequence). CDR3 size: 13 residues. The CDR3, as DNA: TGTGCCAGCGGTGACAGGGGGCCATACGAGCAGTACTTC. Amino acid sequence: CASGDRGPYEQYF.

The chain links TRBV7-2 to TRBJ2-4; TRBD1 is a possible D gene (6 bases). Trimming removed 3 bases from V and 0 bases from J, with 18 bases in between. Germline assignment: CDR1 SGHTA and CDR2 FQGNSA. This CDR3 region has 18 residues. CDR3 in amino acids: CASSLPRGQTLAKNIQYF. CDR3 DNA sequence: TGTGCCAGCAGCTTGCCGCGAGGACAGACTCTAGCCAAAAACATTCAGTACTTC.

The chain is built from TRBV7-2 and TRBJ1-5; possible D gene TRBD1, 6 bases. V was shortened by 7 bases and J by 1 base, with 17 bases between the two germline ends. This CDR3 is built from 16 residues. Germline V gene lookup returns CDR1 SGHTA and CDR2 FQGNSA. CDR3 region: CASNQGGMQSNQPQHF. The CDR3 coding sequence is TGTGCCAGCAACCAAGGGGGGATGCAAAGCAATCAGCCCCAGCATTTT.

The rearrangement joins TRBV20-1 to TRBJ1-2; D is unclear. Germline-derived CDR1 and CDR2 are DFQATT and SNEGSKA (reference sequence). CDR3 length equals 12 residues. The V end lost 6 bases, the J end lost 7 bases, and 15 bases lay between the germline ends. The CDR3 sequence is CSAATGWAGYTF. CDR3 nucleotides: TGCAGTGCCGCGACGGGTTGGGCTGGCTACACCTTC.

The chain joins TRBV7-3 to TRBJ2-7; D is perhaps TRBD1 or TRBD2 (6 bases each). Looked up from germline, CDR1 is SGHTA and CDR2 is FQGTGA. Trimming left V 5 bases short and J 3 bases short, with 14 bases between. The CDR3 is 14 amino acids. For the CDR3, the DNA is TGTGCCAGCAGCCCCTCGGGGGCAATCTACGAGCAGTACTTC. Translating gives CASSPSGAIYEQYF.

This clonotype was counted once. V is TRBV18 and J is TRBJ1-3, with D maybe TRBD1 (6 bases). In germline, CDR1 is KGHSH, CDR2 LQKENI. The CDR3 runs 19 residues. V was trimmed by 3 bases and J by 0 bases, leaving 21 bases between them. The CDR3, as DNA: TGTGCCAGCTCACCCAAGGCAATTGACAGGACTTACTCTGGAAACACCATATATTTT. Translating gives CASSPKAIDRTYSGNTIYF.

The CDR3 here is CASSTTPGYEQYF. CDR3 DNA sequence: TGTGCCAGCAGTACTACCCCAGGGTACGAGCAGTACTTC. This chain joins TRBV6-2 or TRBV6-3 and TRBJ2-5; D may be TRBD1 (5 bases). The J call is uncertain, as TRBJ2-7 better fits the DNA end. The CDR3 length is 13 residues. The germline gives CDR1 MNHEY, CDR2 SVGEGT.

The genes are TRBV12-3 or TRBV12-4 and TRBJ2-3, with D uncertain. The CDR3 has 14 amino acids. The V gene lost 6 bases and the J gene lost 7 bases, with 17 bases spanning the gap. CDR3 DNA: TGTGCCAGCAGCGCCCAAAATTGGGCACATACGCAGTATTTT. Protein sequence: CASSAQNWAHTQYF.

This clonotype was recorded a few times. The chain carries TRBV5-1 and TRBJ1-6, with D tentatively TRBD1 (5 bases). V lost 0 bases to trimming and J lost 11 bases, with 18 bases between them. This CDR3 has 16 amino acids. Germline V CDR1 and CDR2: SGHRS, YFSETQ. The CDR3 loop reads CASSLVTQDLSAPLHF. CDR3 bases: TGCGCCAGCAGCTTGGTAACACAGGACTTGTCGGCACCCCTCCACTTT.

The chain recombines TRBV24-1 with TRBJ1-2, with D uncertain. The CDR3 covers 15 residues. V shed 4 bases and J shed 2 bases, with 13 bases lying between them. Germline CDR1 is KGHDR and CDR2 is SFDVKD. The CDR3 loop reads CATSDPRRLNYGYTF. For the CDR3, the DNA is TGTGCCACCAGTGACCCCCGGAGGTTAAACTATGGCTACACCTTC.

This clonotype came up a few times. The chain employs TRBV20-1 and TRBJ1-3, with a weak D call TRBD1 (5 bases). Germline values: CDR1 DFQATT, CDR2 SNEGSKA (reference sequence). Trimming left V 1 base short and J 8 bases short, with 12 bases between. This CDR3 contains 13 residues. The DNA for the CDR3 is TGCAGTGCTAGAGGGGGGGGAGGAGACACCATATATTTT. Protein: CSARGGGGDTIYF.

With respect to this clonotype: A much more abundant neighbour one base away suggests this may be a read error. The rearrangement links TRBV29-1 to TRBJ2-1; D not resolved. The CDR3 is 13 residues long. Trimming took off 0 bases at V and 6 bases at J, with 9 bases between the two ends. The germline gives CDR1 SQVTM, CDR2 ANQGSEA. The CDR3 nucleotides read TGCAGCGTTGAAGACTACCGCCGCAATGAGCAGTTCTTC. Its translation is CSVEDYRRNEQFF.

Here the CDR3 DNA reads TGTGCCAGCAGCTCCGACAGGGGGCTACTCAATGAGCAGTTCTTC. Translation: CASSSDRGLLNEQFF. The chain joins TRBV6-5 to TRBJ2-1; TRBD1 matches at 10 bases. CDR1 MNHEY and CDR2 SVGAGI come from the germline V gene. CDR3 length equals 15 residues. J lost 6 bases, V lost 6 bases, and 8 bases had no gene match.

V gene TRBV2 combines with J gene TRBJ2-7, with 7 bases that match TRBD1. The germline V gene encodes CDR1 SNHLY and CDR2 FYNNEI. This CDR3 contains 14 residues. Trimming took 6 bases from V and 2 from J; bases not matched to a gene: 7. The CDR3 bases are TGTGCCAGCAGACTGACAGGGTACACCTACGAGCAGTACTTC. Translated, it gives CASRLTGYTYEQYF.

The chain uses TRBV4-1 and TRBJ2-1; tentative D call: TRBD2 (5 bases). This CDR3 is built from 16 residues. Germline CDR1 is MGHRA and CDR2 is YSYEKL. The germline V and J ends were trimmed by 5 bases and 5 bases, with 19 bases remaining between them. CDR3 region: CASSFRGIGTNNEQFF. CDR3 DNA sequence: TGCGCCAGCAGCTTCCGAGGGATAGGTACTAACAATGAGCAGTTCTTC.

V usage is TRBV6-5 and J usage is TRBJ2-7; perhaps TRBD1 as D (5 bases). Trimming took off 2 bases at V and 6 bases at J, with 11 bases between the two ends. CDR1 is MNHEY, CDR2 SVGAGI, per germline. The CDR3 consists of 13 residues. CDR3 DNA sequence: TGTGCCAGCAGTTACCTACGGCAGGGCGAGCAGTACTTC. This sequence encodes CASSYLRQGEQYF.

This clonotype was recorded a few times. The chain carries TRBV7-2 and TRBJ2-7; D perhaps matches TRBD1 (5 bases). Germline V gene sequence: CDR1 SGHTA, CDR2 FQGNSA. Trimming removed 1 base at V and 1 base at J, with 14 bases between. This CDR3 spans 16 amino acids. CDR3 loop: CASSLVLWGSSYEQYF. The CDR3 nucleotides are TGTGCCAGCAGCTTAGTCCTTTGGGGCAGTTCCTACGAGCAGTACTTC.

In this sample, this clonotype turned up a few times. The chain couples TRBV5-1 to TRBJ1-1, with D possibly TRBD1 on 6 matching bases. CDR3 length: 11 residues. Germline lookup yields CDR1 SGHRS and CDR2 YFSETQ. V gave up 4 bases and J gave up 11 bases, with 12 bases separating them. In nucleotides, the CDR3 is TGCGCCAGCAGCGGAGGCAGGGGTGCTTTCTTT. Its translation: CASSGGRGAFF.

Points on this clonotype: The CDR3 does not close with the conserved phenylalanine or tryptophan, likely indicating a read error. The J gene is TRBJ1-2, the V gene TRBV20-1; D may be TRBD1 (6 bases). This CDR3 has 12 residues. Trimming left V 5 bases short and J 5 bases short, with 12 bases between. The germline V gene encodes CDR1 DFQATT and CDR2 SNEGSKA (reference sequence). In DNA, the CDR3 is TGCAGTGCTGTCCGGACAGCTTATGGCTACACCCTC. Residues: CSAVRTAYGYTL.

Points on this clonotype: The junction shows a germline mismatch at one end, possibly a read error. This chain connects TRBV7-7 to TRBJ2-1; TRBD1 aligns across 9 bases. In germline, CDR1 is SSHAT, CDR2 FNYEAQ (reference sequence). The CDR3 runs to 15 residues. The CDR3 DNA reads TGTGCTAGCAGTTTAGGACAGGGGATGCACAATAAGCAGTTCTTC. Amino acid sequence: CASSLGQGMHNKQFF.

This clonotype has only a few counts. The chain uses TRBV12-3 or TRBV12-4 and TRBJ1-1, with 9 bases identical to TRBD1. The V gene end was trimmed by 7 bases and the J gene end by 1 base; junction bases not matched to a gene: 4. The CDR3 runs 14 residues. This CDR3 is CASNLQGANTEAFF. The CDR3 DNA follows: TGTGCCAGCAATCTACAGGGGGCGAACACTGAAGCTTTCTTT.

The chain uses TRBV20-1 and TRBJ1-5; D gene uncertain. The germline gives CDR1 DFQATT, CDR2 SNEGSKA (reference sequence). V was trimmed by 3 bases and J by 3 bases, leaving 9 bases between them. The CDR3 is made up of 13 amino acids. CDR3 residues: CSASRQVNQPQHF. CDR3 in DNA: TGCAGTGCTAGCCGGCAGGTCAATCAGCCCCAGCATTTT.

A few counts support this clonotype. The chain is built from TRBV20-1 and TRBJ2-6; tentative D call: TRBD1 (6 bases). The V gene's germline CDR1 is DFQATT and CDR2 SNEGSKA (reference sequence). Trimming removed 2 bases at V and 1 base at J, with 12 bases between. The CDR3 runs 16 residues. The CDR3 loop is CSARSSGQSGANVLTF. The CDR3 DNA is TGCAGTGCTAGATCGAGCGGACAGTCTGGGGCCAACGTCCTGACTTTC.

This clonotype occurred a few times. This chain connects TRBV28 to TRBJ2-7, with D possibly matching TRBD1 (6 bases). With 11 bases removed from V and 4 bases from J, the gap between germline ends came to 15 bases. The CDR3 is 12 amino acids. Per germline, CDR1 MDHEN and CDR2 SYDVKM. CDR3 protein: CACTEQGYEQYF. CDR3 bases: TGTGCCTGCACCGAACAGGGTTACGAGCAGTACTTC.

This chain connects TRBV19 to TRBJ2-7, with 15 bases matching TRBD2. The J call is in doubt because the DNA end fits TRBJ2-5 better. CDR1 is LNHDA, CDR2 SQIVND, per germline (reference sequence). The CDR3 runs to 18 residues. CDR3 residues: CASSIVWTSGGARETQYF. For the CDR3, the DNA is TGTGCCAGTAGTATAGTTTGGACTAGCGGGGGGGCAAGGGAGACCCAGTACTTC.